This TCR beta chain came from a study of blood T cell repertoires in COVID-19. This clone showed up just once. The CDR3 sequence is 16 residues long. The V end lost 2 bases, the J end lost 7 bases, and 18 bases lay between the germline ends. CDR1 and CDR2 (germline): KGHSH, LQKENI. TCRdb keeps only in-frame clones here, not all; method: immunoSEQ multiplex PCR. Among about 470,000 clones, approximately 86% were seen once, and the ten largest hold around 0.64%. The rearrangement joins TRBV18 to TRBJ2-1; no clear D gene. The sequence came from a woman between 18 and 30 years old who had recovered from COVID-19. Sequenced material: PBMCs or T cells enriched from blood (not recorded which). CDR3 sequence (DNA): TGTGCCAGCTCACCAAGACCCATGGAATCGACTAATGAGCAGTTCTTC. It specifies CASSPRPMESTNEQFF. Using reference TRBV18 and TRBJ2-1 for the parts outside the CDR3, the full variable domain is NAGVMQNPRHLVRRRGQEARLRCSPMKGHSHVYWYRQLPEEGLKFMVYLQKENIIDESGMPKERFSAEFPKEGPSILRIQQVVRGDSAAYFCASSPRPMESTNEQFFGPGTRLTVL.